These T cell receptor beta chains were read from a single sample in a study of cytomegalovirus exposure and HLA in healthy donors. Method: immunoSEQ multiplex PCR; TCRdb's copy keeps in-frame clones and lacks some. The sample records approximately 180,000 clones, 60% to 80% being singletons. Sample: PBMCs. These receptors were taken from a man aged 40-49 years in good health and CMV-seropositive. CDR3s include the opening cysteine and the closing phenylalanine or tryptophan. The order of the fields is clone size, V gene, J gene, D gene, CDR3 protein, CDR3 DNA. The D gene is left open where the match is weak. Size is stated for part of the rows, as once, few or many counts, or as a class when the clone is expanded.

abundance: NA; v_gene: TRBV5-1; j_gene: TRBJ1-6; d_gene: TRBD1; CDR3aa: CASSSQGNSPLHF; CDR3nt: TGCGCCAGCAGCTCACAGGGGAATTCACCCCTCCACTTT
abundance: NA; v_gene: TRBV19; j_gene: TRBJ1-2; d_gene: TRBD1; CDR3aa: CASRRREDRPVDGYTF; CDR3nt: TGTGCCAGTAGGAGAAGGGAGGACAGGCCGGTCGATGGCTACACCTTC
abundance: NA; v_gene: TRBV30; j_gene: TRBJ2-7; d_gene: TRBD2; CDR3aa: CAWRLAGANEQYF; CDR3nt: TGTGCCTGGAGACTAGCGGGAGCTAACGAGCAGTACTTC
abundance: few; v_gene: TRBV6-1; j_gene: TRBJ1-5; d_gene: NA; CDR3aa: CASSASLTVSVLPQHF; CDR3nt: TGTGCCAGCAGTGCTTCCTTGACAGTCTCCGTGCTGCCCCAGCATTTT
abundance: NA; v_gene: TRBV2; j_gene: TRBJ1-5; d_gene: TRBD1; CDR3aa: CASSYAPGQVNQPQHF; CDR3nt: TGTGCCAGCAGCTATGCTCCGGGACAGGTCAATCAGCCCCAGCATTTT
abundance: NA; v_gene: TRBV2; j_gene: TRBJ2-7; d_gene: NA; CDR3aa: CASSEQGTGYEQYF; CDR3nt: TGTGCCAGCAGTGAACAAGGGACTGGTTACGAGCAGTACTTC
abundance: NA; v_gene: TRBV9; j_gene: TRBJ1-2; d_gene: NA; CDR3aa: CASSPLDGGSYGYTF; CDR3nt: TGTGCCAGCAGCCCTCTGGATGGGGGCTCCTATGGCTACACCTTC
abundance: NA; v_gene: TRBV2; j_gene: TRBJ2-3; d_gene: NA; CDR3aa: CASRRDSQSTDTQYF; CDR3nt: TGTGCCAGCAGGAGGGACTCCCAAAGCACAGATACGCAGTATTTT
abundance: NA; v_gene: TRBV6-5; j_gene: TRBJ2-7; d_gene: TRBD2; CDR3aa: CASSSGGEQYF; CDR3nt: TGTGCCAGCAGTAGCGGGGGGGAGCAGTACTTC
abundance: few; v_gene: TRBV5-1; j_gene: TRBJ2-7; d_gene: NA; CDR3aa: CASSLGVVPQTYEQYF; CDR3nt: TGCGCCAGCAGCTTGGGAGTGGTCCCCCAAACCTACGAGCAGTACTTC
abundance: NA; v_gene: TRBV18; j_gene: TRBJ2-1; d_gene: NA; CDR3aa: CASSLAEGPYNEQFF; CDR3nt: TGTGCCAGCTCACTTGCCGAGGGTCCCTACAATGAGCAGTTCTTC